This T cell receptor beta chain was identified in a study of OX40 agonist ivuxolimab in advanced cancers. Study as a whole: Patients with hepatocellular carcinoma, melanoma, renal cell or head and neck cancer made up the dose-escalation patients.

Method: immunoSEQ multiplex PCR; TCRdb's copy keeps in-frame clones and lacks some. Among about 82,000 clones listed, more than 70% were seen once. The CDR3 runs to 15 residues. In germline, CDR1 is SGHTA, CDR2 FQGNSA. V shed 2 bases and J 8 bases; nucleotides not matched to a gene: 7. The chain recombines TRBV7-2 with TRBJ2-1; 9 nucleotides agree with TRBD1. This receptor was identified in an adult with an advanced solid tumor such as melanoma, head and neck, liver or kidney cancer. The sample was CD4+ or CD8+ T cells sorted from blood, taken in a trial of the OX40 agonist ivuxolimab. In DNA form, the CDR3 reads TGTGCCAGCAGCTTAACAGGGGGCCGTTTAGATGAGCAGTTCTTC. This gives the protein CASSLTGGRLDEQFF.